The clone carrying this T cell receptor beta chain occurred many times. Its antigen remains unknown. The entry originates in a study of breast tumors, draining lymph nodes, adjacent tissues. Samples came from axillary lymph nodes draining the breast cancer. General study results and limits: Data fit most tumor T cells coming from lymph node, expanding in tumor. Tumors had less TCR diversity than lymph nodes, more than nontumor tissue. Compared with basal-like, luminal-like tumors shared significantly more repertoire with nontumor tissue.

TCRdb re-derived calls from the multiplex PCR reads in MiXCR, one entry per CDR3 protein. This table has approximately 150,000 distinct CDR3 sequences, about 31% appearing once. This receptor was taken from a female donor with breast cancer. Some clones in this sample may be carry-over from other donors' samples. Material: axillary lymph node tissue.

The CDR3 nucleotides read TGTGCCAGCAGTCCCCGTCCAGCGGCCCCGGAGACCCAGTACTTC. Translating it yields CASSPRPAAPETQYF. The rearrangement links TRBV12-3 or TRBV12-4 to TRBJ2-5, with a possible D match to TRBD2 (5 bases). This CDR3 is 15 amino acids long. V dropped 5 bases and J dropped 5 bases, with 18 bases sitting between them.